Included here is one TCR beta chain sequence, with context. What it recognizes is unknown. V lost 0 bases and J lost 6, with 16 bases in between. The CDR3 is made up of 15 amino acids. Germline V gene data show CDR1 as SGHRS and CDR2 as YFSETQ. Following 10 days of culture, CD4+ T cells were isolated. Neither prior SARS-CoV-2 infection nor positive nucleocapsid antibodies were present in the vaccine recipients. This sample was taken from a study of vaccination effects on CD4 cells after COVID-19. The wider study: Everyone in the study got two shots of either the BNT162b2 or mRNA-1273 vaccine. Study findings and constraints: In the late period after vaccination, infection- and vaccine-induced clones contracted markedly. From healthy vaccinees, only 1 of 255 vaccine-induced clones also reacted to common cold coronaviruses.

Clones were read by immunoSEQ multiplex PCR, and TCRdb kept only the in-frame ones, dropping some. There are 25,000 to 30,000 clones in the sample; more than 55% occur only once, and 9.9% lies in the top ten. This sample comprised CD4+ T cells from PBMCs cultured without peptide, obtained before COVID-19 vaccination. This sequence joins TRBV5-1 and TRBJ2-7; D ambiguous. The clonotype was recovered from a human donor who received a COVID-19 vaccine. The CDR3 DNA is TGCGCCAGCAGCTTGGGGAGCCGAAAATCTGTCGAGCAGTACTTC. The encoded protein is CASSLGSRKSVEQYF.